This T cell receptor (beta chain) was documented in a study of early T cells in non-severe SARS-CoV-2 infection. TCRdb redid the calling of the 5' RACE reads with MiXCR, one entry per CDR3 protein. The sample includes over 95,000 distinct CDR3 sequences, roughly 15% of them seen just once. This TCR derives from an adult who was a healthcare worker with PCR-confirmed SARS-CoV-2 infection or an uninfected control (not recorded which). What was sequenced was whole blood.

CDR3 protein: CASSLLPGSYNEQFF. The DNA of the CDR3 is TGTGCCAGCAGCTTACTCCCGGGATCCTACAATGAGCAGTTCTTC. The gene calls are TRBV11-2 and TRBJ2-1; perhaps TRBD2 as D (5 bases). V gave up 2 bases and J gave up 1 base, with 9 bases separating them. Germline lookup yields CDR1 SGHAT and CDR2 FQNNGV. The CDR3 is made up of 15 amino acids.